These 7 T cell receptor beta chains were sequenced from one sample in a study of regulatory T cells in long-lasting Graves disease. Researchers made TCR beta libraries by using iRepertoire HTBI primers and running Arm-PCR on CDR3 regions. TCRdb reprocessed the multiplex PCR reads via MiXCR and lists one record per CDR3 protein. Of approximately 400,000 distinct CDR3 sequences in the sample, 20% to 30% were seen once. Time point specified: persistent/refractory GD, antithyroid drugs over 5 years with positive TRAb. Extracted PBMC RNA gave rise to the TCR library. The sequencing used peripheral blood mononuclear cells (PBMCs), collected when the disease was refractory, from a patient treated with antithyroid drugs. The source is a female donor with Graves disease.

This clonotype showed up many times. This chain uses TRBV20-1 with TRBJ2-7; TRBD1 is a possible D gene (5 bases). This CDR3 comprises 13 residues. Germline lookup yields CDR1 DFQATT and CDR2 SNEGSKA (reference sequence). Trimming pared 6 bases from V and 1 base from J, leaving 13 bases between. This CDR3 reads CSARALQSYEQYF. The CDR3 nucleotides read TGCAGTGCCAGGGCACTACAGTCCTACGAGCAGTACTTC.

To note about this clonotype: At one end, the junction sequence differs from germline, possibly due to a read error. The rearrangement links TRBV29-1 to TRBJ1-4; weak D call: TRBD1 (5 bases). Germline V gene sequence: CDR1 SQVTM, CDR2 ANQGSEA. This CDR3 contains 10 residues. This CDR3 is CSVGGEKLSF. CDR3 nucleotide sequence: TGCAGCGTTGGGGGGGAAAAACTGTCTTTT.

This clonotype was observed at least ten times. This chain links TRBV12-3 or TRBV12-4 with TRBJ2-4; no clear D gene. This CDR3 has 14 amino acids. The V and J ends lost 6 bases and 0 bases respectively, with 9 bases between them. CDR3 in amino acids: CASSQKIAKNIQYF. Written as DNA, the CDR3 is TGTGCCAGCAGCCAAAAAATAGCCAAAAACATTCAGTACTTC.

This clonotype came up many times. This chain links TRBV12-3 or TRBV12-4 with TRBJ1-1; TRBD1 is a possible D gene (5 bases). This CDR3 comprises 14 residues. The V gene lost 3 bases and the J gene lost 4 bases, with 12 bases spanning the gap. For the CDR3, the DNA is TGTGCCAGCAGTTTGCTCCGGGACGCCACTGAAGCTTTCTTT. It yields the protein CASSLLRDATEAFF.

Many counts were recorded for this clonotype. The J gene is TRBJ2-2, the V gene TRBV11-3; 8 nucleotides match TRBD2. CDR3 size: 18 residues. V was clipped by 5 bases and J by 0 bases; unmatched bases: 11. Germline CDR1 reads SGHNT; CDR2 reads YENEEA. The DNA for the CDR3 is TGTGCCAGCAGCACCACCTGGGCTAGCGGGCCGAACACCGGGGAGCTGTTTTTT. It specifies CASSTTWASGPNTGELFF. The entire variable domain, with the rest obtained from reference TRBV11-3 and TRBJ2-2, is as follows: EAGVVQSPRYKIIEKKQPVAFWCNPISGHNTLYWYLQNLGQGPELLIRYENEEAVDDSQLPKDRFSAERLKGVDSTLKIQPAELGDSAVYLCASSTTWASGPNTGELFFGEGSRLTVL.

This clonotype was picked up one time. The rearrangement links TRBV5-4 to TRBJ1-5, with D maybe TRBD1 (5 bases). Germline CDR1 is SGHNT and CDR2 is YYREEE (reference sequence). V was trimmed by 5 bases and J by 0 bases, leaving 12 bases between them. This CDR3 is built from 15 residues. The CDR3 loop reads CASSHGGGSNQPQHF. The CDR3 region has the DNA TGTGCCAGCAGTCACGGTGGGGGTAGCAATCAGCCCCAGCATTTT. Variable domain in full (rest from reference TRBV5-4 and TRBJ1-5): ETGVTQSPTHLIKTRGQQVTLRCSSQSGHNTVSWYQQALGQGPQFIFQYYREEENGRGNFPPRFSGLQFPNYSSELNVNALELDDSALYLCASSHGGGSNQPQHFGDGTRLSIL.

The CDR3 spells CASSLTGNYRETQYF. The CDR3 DNA is TGTGCCAGCAGTTTAACGGGGAACTACCGGGAGACCCAGTACTTC. The rearrangement links TRBV28 to TRBJ2-5; possible D gene TRBD2, 5 bases. Germline V lookup: CDR1 MDHEN, CDR2 SYDVKM. V was cut by 2 bases and J by 5 bases, with 15 bases left in between. The CDR3 has 15 residues.